These 18 T cell receptor beta chains originate from one sample sequenced in a study of T-cell reconstitution after alpha-beta-depleted transplantation in children. A library of TCRbeta sequences, prepared with unique molecular identifiers, was generated. TCRdb reanalysed the PCR reads using MiXCR and keeps one entry per CDR3 protein. In the table there are hundreds of thousands of distinct CDR3 sequences, roughly 14% of which are singletons. The source was PBMCs, collected before TCRalphabeta/CD19-depleted stem cell transplant. The origin of the receptors is a girl aged 2-9 years with congenital amegakaryocytic thrombocytopenia, due to receive a stem cell transplant.

This clonotype was detected many times. For the CDR3, the DNA is TGCAGTGCTAGAGCCCTAGCGGGATCCCCGGGCACCGGGGAGCTGTTTTTT. Amino acids: CSARALAGSPGTGELFF. This chain connects TRBV20-1 to TRBJ2-2; 9 bases align to TRBD2. J gave up 4 bases and V 1 base, and 10 bases lay outside the gene matches. This CDR3 is built from 17 residues. Germline V lookup: CDR1 DFQATT, CDR2 SNEGSKA (reference sequence).

Many counts were recorded for this clonotype. The V gene is TRBV10-1, the J gene TRBJ2-3; 11 bases align to TRBD2. Germline CDR1 WNHNN, CDR2 SYGVQD (reference sequence). J lost 4 bases, V lost 0 bases, and 6 bases had no gene match. The CDR3 contains 17 residues. The CDR3 nucleotides read TGCGCCAGCAGTGAGTCGAGTAGCGGGAGGGTCGCAGATACGCAGTATTTT. Translation gives CASSESSSGRVADTQYF.

This clonotype was seen a handful of times. The chain carries TRBV5-1 and TRBJ2-7; D is tentatively TRBD1 or TRBD2 (5 bases each). The CDR3 is made up of 15 amino acids. Germline assignment: CDR1 SGHRS and CDR2 YFSETQ. Deletions cut 1 base from V and 2 bases from J, with 13 bases between. CDR3 DNA sequence: TGCGCCAGCAGCTTGTCGGGGAGAGGGGCCTACGAGCAGTACTTC. Translation gives CASSLSGRGAYEQYF.

The chain combines TRBV7-9 with TRBJ2-4; D perhaps matches TRBD2 (6 bases). The CDR3 loop spans 12 amino acids. The germline CDR1 and CDR2 sequences are SEHNR and FQNEAQ (reference sequence). V lost 4 bases and J 15 bases, leaving 16 bases between the germline ends. Written as DNA, the CDR3 is TGTGCCAGCAGCTCACAGGACTATGGGGGGTACTTC. Translated, it gives CASSSQDYGGYF.

This sequence joins TRBV24-1 and TRBJ2-3; perhaps TRBD2 as D (5 bases). V gave up 1 base and J gave up 1 base, with 14 bases separating them. The CDR3 is made up of 17 amino acids. Germline values: CDR1 KGHDR, CDR2 SFDVKD. The CDR3 sequence: CATSDFVGSPGTDTQYF. The CDR3 bases are TGTGCCACCAGTGATTTCGTGGGGAGCCCCGGCACAGATACGCAGTATTTT.

The chain has TRBV11-2 and TRBJ1-1, with unresolved D. Between the trimmed V and J ends, which lost 1 base and 0 bases, there was a span of 9 bases. The germline CDR1 and CDR2 sequences are SGHAT and FQNNGV. The CDR3 is 15 residues long. CDR3 coding DNA: TGTGCCAGCAGCTTAGTGGGCAGACTGAACACTGAAGCTTTCTTT. This sequence encodes CASSLVGRLNTEAFF.

The table lists this clonotype with many counts. V gene TRBV28 combines with J gene TRBJ2-2; D is undetermined. The CDR3 is 11 residues long. Germline CDR1 reads MDHEN; CDR2 reads SYDVKM. The ends were cut back, 2 bases at V and 8 bases at J, with 3 bases in the middle. CDR3 bases: TGTGCCAGCAGTTTACAGGGGGAGCTGTTTTTT. It is translated as CASSLQGELFF.

A few counts support this clonotype. The chain recombines TRBV4-1 with TRBJ2-7, with 8 positions matching TRBD2. The CDR3 runs to 15 residues. The germline gives CDR1 MGHRA, CDR2 YSYEKL. Trimming took 3 bases from V and 1 from J; bases not matched to a gene: 5. CDR3 region: CASSQLGLASYEQYF. CDR3 in DNA: TGCGCCAGCAGCCAGCTAGGACTAGCATCCTACGAGCAGTACTTC.

This clonotype was counted many times. The V gene is TRBV9, the J gene TRBJ2-1; 7 nucleotides agree with TRBD2. This CDR3 comprises 13 residues. In germline, CDR1 is SGDLS, CDR2 YYNGEE. The V and J ends lost 0 bases and 8 bases, in that order; junction bases with no gene match: 2. CDR3: CASSVAGGHEQFF. CDR3 nucleotides: TGTGCCAGCAGCGTAGCGGGAGGCCATGAGCAGTTCTTC.

This clonotype was seen a few times. The genes are TRBV7-2 and TRBJ2-3; 8 nucleotides match TRBD2. V gave up 5 bases and J gave up 4 bases; unmatched junction bases: 11. This CDR3 has 16 amino acids. Germline CDR1 SGHTA, CDR2 FQGNSA. CDR3 coding DNA: TGTGCCAGCAGCACGAACCCGGGACTAGTTGCAGATACGCAGTATTTT. Encoded protein: CASSTNPGLVADTQYF. Full variable domain (outside the CDR3, taken from reference TRBV7-2 and TRBJ2-3): GAGVSQSPSNKVTEKGKDVELRCDPISGHTALYWYRQSLGQGLEFLIYFQGNSAPDKSGLPSDRFSAERTGGSVSTLTIQRTQQEDSAVYLCASSTNPGLVADTQYFGPGTRLTVL.

This clonotype was seen repeatedly, ten times or more. J is TRBJ2-5 and V is TRBV20-1, with a possible D match to TRBD1 (6 bases). Germline loops: CDR1 DFQATT, CDR2 SNEGSKA (reference sequence). V was shortened by 6 bases and J by 4 bases, with 18 bases between the two germline ends. CDR3 length equals 14 residues. The CDR3 DNA follows: TGCAGTGCAAACCCAGGGGCCGCGGGAGAGACCCAGTACTTC. This sequence encodes CSANPGAAGETQYF.

This clonotype was seen only a few times. The DNA for the CDR3 is TGTGCCATCAGTGCGTCACCACCCGAGAGCTCTGGGGCCAACGTCCTGACTTTC. The encoded protein is CAISASPPESSGANVLTF. The gene calls are TRBV10-3 and TRBJ2-6; D remains unclear. This CDR3 has 18 residues. Germline lookup yields CDR1 ENHRY and CDR2 SYGVKD. Trimming removed 4 bases at V and 0 bases at J, with 16 bases between.

This rearrangement joins TRBV4-1 to TRBJ1-5; D is unresolved. From germline, CDR1 is MGHRA and CDR2 YSYEKL. V was pared by 3 bases and J by 7 bases, with 13 bases between. The CDR3 has 14 residues. This chain's CDR3 is CASSHSGSGQPQHF. Here the CDR3 DNA reads TGCGCCAGCAGCCATTCGGGGTCCGGGCAGCCCCAGCATTTT.

The chain employs TRBV6-1 and TRBJ2-2, with 9 bases aligning to TRBD1. The CDR3 has 17 amino acids. Per germline, CDR1 MNHNS and CDR2 SASEGT. V was pared by 7 bases and J by 4 bases, with 13 bases of the junction left unmatched. CDR3 in amino acids: CASIPEGQGDATGELFF. The CDR3 region has the DNA TGTGCCAGCATCCCCGAGGGACAGGGAGATGCCACCGGGGAGCTGTTTTTT.

In this sample, this clonotype turned up many times. The CDR3 here is CALSPARATHDEQFF. DNA of the CDR3: TGTGCCCTGTCTCCAGCTCGCGCGACACACGATGAGCAGTTCTTC. V usage is TRBV15 and J usage is TRBJ2-1; D not certain. V lost 11 bases and J 8 bases, leaving 25 bases between the germline ends. CDR3 length equals 15 residues. The germline V gene has CDR1 LNHNV and CDR2 YYDKDF (reference sequence).

There are a few counts of this clonotype. The rearrangement uses TRBV28 and TRBJ2-1; no firm D call. Per the germline V gene, CDR1 is MDHEN and CDR2 is SYDVKM. The CDR3 loop spans 13 amino acids. V gave up 5 bases and J gave up 5 bases, with 10 bases separating them. The CDR3 loop reads CASSQPEDNEQFF. The DNA for the CDR3 is TGTGCCAGCAGTCAACCTGAGGACAATGAGCAGTTCTTC. Variable domain in full (rest from reference TRBV28 and TRBJ2-1): DVKVTQSSRYLVKRTGEKVFLECVQDMDHENMFWYRQDPGLGLRLIYFSYDVKMKEKGDIPEGYSVSREKKERFSLILESASTNQTSMYLCASSQPEDNEQFFGPGTRLTVL.

This clonotype was counted at least ten times. This rearrangement joins TRBV12-3 or TRBV12-4 to TRBJ2-7, with TRBD1 identical over 9 bases. The CDR3 length is 16 residues. The junction had 9 bases not matched to a gene; V was cut back by 3 bases and J by 3 bases. The CDR3 nucleotides read TGTGCCAGCAGTTTTTTTCGACAGGGGGGAAACTACGAGCAGTACTTC. Its translation is CASSFFRQGGNYEQYF.

This rearrangement joins TRBV15 to TRBJ2-1; D gene ambiguous. The CDR3 totals 17 residues. Germline CDR1 is LNHNV and CDR2 is YYDKDF (reference sequence). Trimming stripped 3 bases from V and 0 bases from J, with 15 bases between. The CDR3 DNA follows: TGTGCCACCAGCAGCGCTTTGAATTCCTACTCCTACAATGAGCAGTTCTTC. As protein: CATSSALNSYSYNEQFF.